The entry below gives a single TCR beta chain sequence along with its context. The record originates from a study of shared clonotypes between healthy human individuals. Donation came from healthy HIV-negative adults that had no recent acute infections or vaccinations. For genomic DNA, unsorted samples relied on about 90 million PBMCs. The sequencing of unsorted PBMC DNA took place on ten immunoSEQ deep assay plates. Here immunoSEQ multiplex PCR was the method, and the copy in TCRdb shows in-frame clones only, minus some. The sample yields approximately 510,000 clones, more than 65% seen once. Sequencing was done on a sample of PBMCs. The TCR was taken from a woman aged 40 to 50 in good health. Some clones in this sample may be carry-over from other donors' samples.

The CDR3 coding sequence is TGTGCCAGCAGGCGGGGACTAGCGAGAGACGAGCAGTACTTC. This gives the protein CASRRGLARDEQYF. V usage is TRBV27 and J usage is TRBJ2-7, with 10 bases aligning to TRBD2. The germline V gene has CDR1 MNHEY and CDR2 SMNVEV (reference sequence). The CDR3 consists of 14 residues. Trimming took 6 bases from V and 5 from J; bases not matched to a gene: 7.